These T cell receptor beta chains were read from a single sample in a study of cytomegalovirus exposure and HLA in healthy donors. The table came from immunoSEQ multiplex PCR; TCRdb's copy has only in-frame clones and leaves some out. The table has about 270,000 clones, 72% seen once; the top ten hold 2% to 2.5%. Sequenced: PBMCs. All receptors derive from a female donor in good health and CMV-seronegative. CDR3s include the opening cysteine and the closing phenylalanine or tryptophan. The D gene is left open where the match is weak. Only some rows state a clone size, as once, few, many or a class for expanded clones.

TRBV28	TRBJ2-1	few	15	NA	TGTGCCAGCAGTCTCCAGGGGGGACTCTACAATGAGCAGTTCTTC	CASSLQGGLYNEQFF
TRBV7-3	TRBJ1-2	NA	16	TRBD1	TGTGCCAGCAGCCAGCAGGGGGGCCCTTACGGCTATGGCTACACCTTC	CASSQQGGPYGYGYTF
TRBV7-9	TRBJ1-4	NA	15	NA	TGTTCCAGCAGCGTAAGCGGAGGGAGGAATGAAAAACTGTTTTTT	CSSSVSGGRNEKLFF
TRBV6-6	TRBJ1-3	NA	16	TRBD1	TGTGCCAGCAGCGGGCCGGGACAGGGGGTAAAAAACACCATATATTTT	CASSGPGQGVKNTIYF
TRBV21-1	TRBJ2-3	NA	19	NA	TGTGCCAGCAGATGGCCACAGCAGATAGTTCAGGTGGGGGGAGATACGCAGTATTTT	CASRWPQQIVQVGGDTQYF
TRBV6-4	TRBJ2-7	NA	15	TRBD1	TGTGCCAGCAGTGACCCCCCCGGGACAGGGGACGAGCAGTACTTC	CASSDPPGTGDEQYF
TRBV10-3	TRBJ2-7	NA	14	TRBD2	TGTGCCATCAGTGAGCCTGGACTAGCCTACGAGCAGTACTTC	CAISEPGLAYEQYF
TRBV5-1	TRBJ1-6	few	14	TRBD1	TGCGCCAGCAGCCAGGGGGCGCCGGAGTCACCCCTCCACTTT	CASSQGAPESPLHF
TRBV5-4	TRBJ2-7	few	16	TRBD2	TGTGCCAGCAGCCCCCCTCCTAGCGGGAGGTCCTACGAGCAGTACTTC	CASSPPPSGRSYEQYF
TRBV5-1	TRBJ2-2	NA	16	TRBD2	TGCGCCAGCAGCTTGGGGGATAGCGGGAGAGGCGGGGAGCTGTTTTTT	CASSLGDSGRGGELFF
TRBV6-5	TRBJ2-7	NA	15	TRBD2	TGTGCCAGCAGAAAAACCCCTAGCGGGGACTACGAGCAGTACTTC	CASRKTPSGDYEQYF
TRBV11-2	TRBJ2-7	NA	13	NA	TGTGCCAGCAGCTTAGTACCAGGGCCCGAGCAGTACTTC	CASSLVPGPEQYF
TRBV6-5	TRBJ2-1	NA	15	TRBD2	TGTGCCAGCAGTCGCCTCCCGACTAGCGGGATTGAGCAGTTCTTC	CASSRLPTSGIEQFF
TRBV5-6	TRBJ2-2	NA	16	TRBD1	TGTGCCAGCAGCTTGGGGGACAGGCAGAACACCGGGGAGCTGTTTTTT	CASSLGDRQNTGELFF
TRBV28	TRBJ2-2	NA	19	TRBD2	TGTGCCAGCAGGTCGCAGCCCGGACTAGCGGGTTGGTCGGGCGGGGAGCTGTTTTTT	CASRSQPGLAGWSGGELFF
TRBV9	TRBJ2-7	NA	13	NA	TGTGCCAGCAGCCCTGCCCCTCGGGACGAGCAGTACTTC	CASSPAPRDEQYF
TRBV28	TRBJ1-1	NA	12	NA	TGTGCCAGCAGCCCCGGGGGGGGACAAGCTTTCTTT	CASSPGGGQAFF
TRBV10-1	TRBJ2-7	few	13	NA	TGCGCCAGCAGTGGAGGGAGTACCTACGAGCAGTACTTC	CASSGGSTYEQYF
TRBV6-5	TRBJ2-1	NA	15	TRBD2	TGTGCCAGCAGTCCGACTAGCGGGCCCTACAATGAGCAGTTCTTC	CASSPTSGPYNEQFF
TRBV7-6	TRBJ2-3	NA	16	TRBD1	TGTGCCAGCAGCTTAGGGGGGACAGGGGGCACAGATACGCAGTATTTT	CASSLGGTGGTDTQYF
TRBV7-3	TRBJ1-4	NA	19	TRBD1	TGTGCCAGCAGCTCAAGTCACTTACAGGGGCCGAAAACTAATGAAAAACTGTTTTTT	CASSSSHLQGPKTNEKLFF
TRBV27	TRBJ1-1	NA	14	TRBD1	TGTGCCAGCAGTCTACAACAGGGGAGCACTGAAGCTTTCTTT	CASSLQQGSTEAFF
TRBV6-1	TRBJ2-2	NA	15	NA	TGTGCCACAAGCCGGGACCCCGGGGGCACCGGGGAGCTGTTTTTT	CATSRDPGGTGELFF
TRBV11-2	TRBJ2-3	once	12	TRBD2	TGTGCCAGCAGCTCCGGACTAGTTATGCAGTATTTT	CASSSGLVMQYF
TRBV6-4	TRBJ2-1	few	13	NA	TGTGCCAGCAGTGCCGGAAACAGAAATGAGCAGTTCTTC	CASSAGNRNEQFF
TRBV2	TRBJ1-5	NA	16	NA	TGTGCCAGCAGTGATCAGGGTTCCTATAGCAATCAGCCCCAGCATTTT	CASSDQGSYSNQPQHF
TRBV7-6	TRBJ2-1	NA	10	NA	TGTGCCACCGGTAACGTGGAGCAGTTCTTC	CATGNVEQFF
TRBV19	TRBJ1-5	NA	13	NA	TGTGCCAGTAGTATAAGAGGGAATCAGCCCCAGCATTTT	CASSIRGNQPQHF
TRBV4-2	TRBJ2-3	NA	16	TRBD2	TGTGCCAGCAGCCCTGCCGGGACTAGCAACGGAGATACGCAGTATTTT	CASSPAGTSNGDTQYF
TRBV6-1	TRBJ2-1	NA	15	TRBD2	TGTGCCAGCAGTGAGGCGGGAGACTCCTACAATGAGCAGTTCTTC	CASSEAGDSYNEQFF
TRBV11-3	TRBJ2-5	NA	12	NA	TGTGCCAGCAGCTTAGATCGAGAGACCCAGTACTTC	CASSLDRETQYF
TRBV4-1	TRBJ2-5	NA	15	TRBD1	TGCGCCAGCAGCCATTACGACAGGGGGATGGAGACCCAGTACTTC	CASSHYDRGMETQYF
TRBV27	TRBJ2-1	NA	14	TRBD2	TGTGCCAGCAGTTTAGGCGGGAGCCACAATGAGCAGTTCTTC	CASSLGGSHNEQFF
TRBV27	TRBJ2-3	NA	17	TRBD2	TGTGCCAGCAGCCCCCACAGGCGCGGGGGATACACAGATACGCAGTATTTT	CASSPHRRGGYTDTQYF
TRBV6-5	TRBJ2-7	NA	14	NA	TGTGCCAGCAGTTACTCCCCAAGGGGGTACGAGCAGTACTTC	CASSYSPRGYEQYF
TRBV7-9	TRBJ1-1	NA	16	NA	TGTTCCAGCAGCTTACTACGGACGGACAGGAACACTGAAGCTTTCTTT	CSSSLLRTDRNTEAFF
TRBV11-2	TRBJ2-7	few	15	TRBD2	TGTGCCAGCAGCTCAGGACTAGCGGGAGCAGGCGAGCAGTACTTC	CASSSGLAGAGEQYF
TRBV6-1	TRBJ2-7	NA	15	NA	TGTGCCAGCAGTGAATCCGCAGGGCGGACCTACGAGCAGTACTTC	CASSESAGRTYEQYF
TRBV28	TRBJ2-2	NA	16	TRBD1	TGTGCCAGCAGTTTATTGGGACAGGGTCGCACCGGGGAGCTGTTTTTT	CASSLLGQGRTGELFF
TRBV7-9	TRBJ2-1	NA	15	TRBD1	TGTGCCAGCAGCACCCCGGACAGGGGGCAAAATGAGCAGTTCTTC	CASSTPDRGQNEQFF
TRBV5-1	TRBJ2-7	NA	15	NA	TGCGCCACCAGATCGGGGTCTACCTCCTCCTACGAGCAGTACTTC	CATRSGSTSSYEQYF
TRBV27	TRBJ2-1	few	15	NA	TGTGCCAGCAGTTTATCAAGGCGGCGCCCCAATGAGCAGTTCTTC	CASSLSRRRPNEQFF
TRBV30	TRBJ2-6	NA	15	NA	TGTGCCTGGAGTACCTGGCGGTCCGGGGCCAACGTCCTGACTTTC	CAWSTWRSGANVLTF
TRBV5-1	TRBJ2-7	few	13	NA	TGCGCCAGCAGCTATAGGGGGTCCTACGAGCAGTACTTC	CASSYRGSYEQYF
TRBV30	TRBJ2-3	NA	13	TRBD2	TGTGCCCTGGCTAGCGGTTTCACAGATACGCAGTATTTT	CALASGFTDTQYF
TRBV15	TRBJ2-5	NA	14	NA	TGTGCCACCAGCAGAGATAAGGGAGGAGAGACCCAGTACTTC	CATSRDKGGETQYF
TRBV6-1	TRBJ1-1	NA	13	TRBD1	TGTGCCAGCAGTGAGGACAGGGTCTTAGGGGCTTTCTTT	CASSEDRVLGAFF
TRBV2	TRBJ2-7	NA	16	TRBD2	TGTGCCAGCAGTGCCGGAGCGGGACCCCTCTCCTACGAGCAGTACTTC	CASSAGAGPLSYEQYF
TRBV7-2	TRBJ2-3	NA	15	TRBD2	TGTGCCAGCAGCGCACGGACTAGCGGGAAAGATACGCAGTATTTT	CASSARTSGKDTQYF
TRBV5-1	TRBJ2-1	NA	18	TRBD2	TGCGCCAGCAGACTCAGGGGGCTGGGACTAGCGGGAGATAATGAGCAGTTCTTC	CASRLRGLGLAGDNEQFF
TRBV28	TRBJ2-3	once	16	TRBD1	TGTGCCAGCAGTCCTATCCGGGACAGGGACACAGATACGCAGTATTTT	CASSPIRDRDTDTQYF
TRBV7-7	TRBJ2-2	NA	16	TRBD1	TGTGCTGGCAGCTTAAGACAGGGAGTGAACACCGGGGAGCTGTTTTTT	CAGSLRQGVNTGELFF
TRBV7-9	TRBJ2-7	few	15	TRBD1	TGTGCCAGCAGCTTCACCGGGACAGTAGCCTACGAGCAGTACTTC	CASSFTGTVAYEQYF
TRBV7-9	TRBJ1-1	few	14	TRBD1	TGTGCCAGCAGCTTCACAGGGGGCGTAGAGGAAGCTTTCTTT	CASSFTGGVEEAFF